This T cell receptor (beta chain) was recovered during a study of T cells in Graves' hyperthyroidism and ophthalmopathy. Regarding the study as a whole: Most thyroid-expanded clonotypes above 0.001 were also found in blood. Through a model of 13 V-J features, ophthalmopathy was separated from stable hyperthyroidism.

V was trimmed by 8 bases and J by 7 bases, leaving 15 bases between them. The germline gives CDR1 MGHDK, CDR2 SYGVNS. The CDR3 extends over 12 amino acids. Details on this clonotype: What it binds is unknown.

RNA transcripts were the template for amplifying TCR beta CDR3 regions. With the HTBI primer set, the TCR CDR3 went through a first round of RT-PCR. TCRdb re-derived calls from the multiplex PCR reads in MiXCR, one entry per CDR3 protein. This sample has more than 500,000 distinct CDR3 sequences; about 17% occur once, and the top ten carry 3.5% to 4%. Graves' hyperthyroidism was deemed stable given no ophthalmopathy progression within 18 months. Hyperthyroidism patients were newly diagnosed, had disease duration under 2 months, and were aged 18 to 65 years. This TCR was sampled from a woman aged 25 to 39 with Graves' hyperthyroidism. The chain links TRBV25-1 to TRBJ2-7, with D tentatively TRBD1 or TRBD2 (5 bases each). Sequencing was done on a sample of blood. The CDR3 region has the DNA TGTGCCAGCTCGCACGGGGCGAGGGAGCAGTACTTC. Translating gives CASSHGAREQYF.